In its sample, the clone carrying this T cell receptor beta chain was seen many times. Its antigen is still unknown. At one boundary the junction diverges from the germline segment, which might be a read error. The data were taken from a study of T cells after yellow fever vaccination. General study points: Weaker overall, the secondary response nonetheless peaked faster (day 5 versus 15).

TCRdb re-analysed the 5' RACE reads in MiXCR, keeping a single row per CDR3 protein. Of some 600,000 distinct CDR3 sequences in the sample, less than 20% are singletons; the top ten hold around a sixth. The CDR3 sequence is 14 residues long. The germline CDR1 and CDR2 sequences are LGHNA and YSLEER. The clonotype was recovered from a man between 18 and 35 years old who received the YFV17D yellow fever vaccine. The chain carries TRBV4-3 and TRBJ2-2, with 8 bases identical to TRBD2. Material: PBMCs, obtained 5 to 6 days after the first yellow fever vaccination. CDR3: CASSQAGATGELFF. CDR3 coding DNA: TGCGCCAGCAGTCAAGCGGGGGCCACCGGGGAGCTGTTTTTT.